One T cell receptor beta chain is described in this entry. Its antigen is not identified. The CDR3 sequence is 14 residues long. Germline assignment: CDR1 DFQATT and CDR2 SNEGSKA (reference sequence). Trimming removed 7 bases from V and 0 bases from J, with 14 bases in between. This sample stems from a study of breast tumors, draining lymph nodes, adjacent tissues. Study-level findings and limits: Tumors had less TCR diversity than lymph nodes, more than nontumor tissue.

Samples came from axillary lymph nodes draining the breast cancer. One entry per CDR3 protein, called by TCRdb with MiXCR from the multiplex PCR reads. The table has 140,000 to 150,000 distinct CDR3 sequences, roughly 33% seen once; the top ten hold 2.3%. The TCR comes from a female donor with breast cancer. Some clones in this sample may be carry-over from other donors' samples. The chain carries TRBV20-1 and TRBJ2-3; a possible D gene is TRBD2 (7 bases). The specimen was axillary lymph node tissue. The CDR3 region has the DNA TGCAGTGTAGGACGGGGGGCTAGCACAGATACGCAGTATTTT. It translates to CSVGRGASTDTQYF.